Described below is a single TCR beta chain sequence and its context. The sample belongs to a study of T cell changes during pregnancy in multiple sclerosis. TCRdb's table, derived via immunoSEQ multiplex PCR, lists solely in-frame clones and lacks some. In the table there are around 50,000 clones, approximately 92% of which are singletons. The CDR3 is 14 residues long. Looked up from germline, CDR1 is MRHNA and CDR2 is SNTAGT. The V gene lost 2 bases and the J gene lost 3 bases, with 10 bases spanning the gap. The sequencing here drew on CD4+ T cells from peripheral blood mononuclear cells, taken in the third trimester of pregnancy. The TCR comes from a female donor with multiple sclerosis, enrolled in a pregnancy study. The gene calls are TRBV6-4 and TRBJ1-1; possibly TRBD1 for D (5 bases). Written as DNA, the CDR3 is TGTGCCAGCAGTGACGGAGGAGGGGACACTGAAGCTTTCTTT. This translates into CASSDGGGDTEAFF.